This TCR beta chain was sequenced during a study of CD8 T cells in ankylosing spondylitis. Germline V gene data show CDR1 as ENHRY and CDR2 as SYGVKD. V was clipped by 7 bases and J by 4 bases, with 16 bases between them. The CDR3 covers 14 residues. Using quantitative 5'-RACE with molecular barcodes, the authors made TCR beta libraries. TCRdb reprocessed the 5' RACE reads with MiXCR, giving one entry per CDR3 protein. The data contain some 130,000 distinct CDR3 sequences, about 7% of them singletons. About this clonotype itself: The antigen is undetermined.

Overall study results and limits: Disease-linked clones were reportedly significantly enriched in matched ankylosing spondylitis synovial fluid. Seemingly characteristic of ankylosing spondylitis blood was a TCR beta motif consisting of under 10 highly homologous variants. Some of the motif variants had earlier been found in reactive arthritis patients' fluid and blood.

The receptor was derived from a female donor with ankylosing spondylitis or in good health (not recorded which). The chain couples TRBV10-3 to TRBJ1-1; TRBD1 might be the D (6 bases). Sequencing used blood, either unsorted or a sorted T cell fraction (not recorded which). CDR3 protein: CAITGDRSGTEAFF. In DNA, the CDR3 is TGTGCCATCACCGGAGACAGGAGTGGCACTGAAGCTTTCTTT.